These 23 T cell receptor beta chains were sequenced from one sample in a study of blood T cells in healthy people across ages. A second roughly 7 to 12 cycle PCR used barcoded and J-beta primers. TCRdb passed the 5' RACE reads through MiXCR, listing each CDR3 protein once. Of approximately 760,000 distinct CDR3 sequences in the sample, 20% to 25% are singletons; the top ten hold around 9.2%. These data also featured in a second study, about T cells of mothers and their children.

Sample: blood. The receptors derive from a boy between 10 and 17 years old in good health.

J is TRBJ2-5 and V is TRBV5-1; D unclear. The assigned J gene may be wrong: the sequence end matches TRBJ2-1 better. The CDR3 consists of 15 residues. The V gene's germline CDR1 is SGHRS and CDR2 YFSETQ. CDR3 sequence: CASSLIMGSNNEQFF. In DNA form, the CDR3 reads TGCGCCAGCAGCTTGATTATGGGGTCTAACAATGAGCAGTTCTTC.

The rearrangement links TRBV5-1 to TRBJ2-5; the match to TRBD1 covers 9 bases. The J call may be faulty, since TRBJ2-1 better matches the DNA end. Per the germline V gene, CDR1 is SGHRS and CDR2 is YFSETQ. This CDR3 has 17 residues. The CDR3 bases are TGCGCCAGCAGCTTGGTCATGGTGGGACAGGGCTACAATGAGCAGTTCTTC. It codes for CASSLVMVGQGYNEQFF.

The chain recombines TRBV28 with TRBJ2-7; D might be TRBD2 (5 bases). V dropped 5 bases and J dropped 4 bases, with 15 bases sitting between them. Germline-derived CDR1 and CDR2 are MDHEN and SYDVKM. The CDR3 is 14 amino acids. CDR3 sequence reads: CASSPPRGFYEQYF. For the CDR3, the DNA is TGTGCCAGCAGTCCTCCCCGGGGATTTTACGAGCAGTACTTC.

DNA for the CDR3: TGTGCCAGCAGTCCCCTAAGGGAACCACAGGGTTGGGGAAACACCATATATTTT. It encodes CASSPLREPQGWGNTIYF. The rearrangement joins TRBV27 to TRBJ1-3; maybe TRBD1 (6 bases). V lost 5 bases and J lost 4, with 24 bases in between. The CDR3 is made up of 18 amino acids. Germline loops: CDR1 MNHEY, CDR2 SMNVEV (reference sequence).

This clonotype was found a few times. The rearrangement joins TRBV6-4 to TRBJ1-1; no clear D gene. The CDR3 is 13 residues long. Trimming took 6 bases from V and 1 from J, leaving 9 bases between them. In germline, CDR1 is MRHNA, CDR2 SNTAGT. The CDR3 DNA reads TGTGCCAGCAGCGAGCAGCCGAACACTGAAGCTTTCTTT. Protein: CASSEQPNTEAFF.

There are many counts of this clonotype. V usage is TRBV6-5 and J usage is TRBJ2-3, with TRBD1 as a possible D gene (5 bases). V shed 2 bases and J shed 4 bases, with 13 bases lying between them. The V gene's germline CDR1 is MNHEY and CDR2 SVGAGI. The CDR3 sequence is 15 residues long. CDR3 sequence: CASSYGRAGADTQYF. CDR3 nucleotides: TGTGCCAGCAGTTACGGCAGGGCCGGTGCAGATACGCAGTATTTT.

The chain recombines TRBV5-1 with TRBJ2-5, with 7 nucleotides matching TRBD1. After removal of 2 bases from V and 3 bases from J, the junction contained 4 bases not matched to a gene. Germline CDR1 and CDR2: SGHRS and YFSETQ. The CDR3 has 14 amino acids. The CDR3 bases are TGCGCCAGCAGCTTAGACAGGGTCGAAGAGACCCAGTACTTC. Protein: CASSLDRVEETQYF.

V usage is TRBV9 and J usage is TRBJ1-6; 7 positions agree with TRBD1. CDR3 length equals 19 residues. Germline assignment: CDR1 SGDLS and CDR2 YYNGEE. The junction had 12 bases not matched to a gene; V was cut back by 3 bases and J by 0 bases. CDR3 loop: CASSGKPGQQSSYNSPLHF. CDR3 bases: TGTGCCAGCAGCGGAAAGCCGGGACAGCAAAGCTCCTATAATTCACCCCTCCACTTT.

This clonotype was observed once. The V and J genes are TRBV6-4 and TRBJ1-2; D gene uncertain. The CDR3 is 12 residues long. Germline V CDR1 and CDR2: MRHNA, SNTAGT. Trimming shortened V by 3 bases and J by 8 bases, and 10 bases separated the two germline ends. CDR3: CASSERGRGYTF. The CDR3 bases are TGTGCCAGCAGTGAGAGAGGGCGCGGCTACACCTTC.

This clonotype was picked up a small number of times. CDR3 nucleotides: TGTGCCAGCAGCCAAGGTGGGGACAGCACAGATACGCAGTATTTT. Encoded protein: CASSQGGDSTDTQYF. The V call is TRBV3-1, the J call TRBJ2-3; the D call may be TRBD1 or TRBD2 (5 bases each). The germline gives CDR1 LGHDT, CDR2 YNNKEL (reference sequence). The length of the CDR3 is 15 residues. Trimming pared 1 base from V and 0 bases from J, leaving 8 bases between.

This clonotype has a handful of counts. The chain has TRBV7-3 and TRBJ2-1; TRBD2 agrees at 7 bases. Trimming took 2 bases from V and 9 from J; bases not matched to a gene: 7. Per germline, CDR1 SGHTA and CDR2 FQGTGA. This CDR3 has 14 residues. This chain's CDR3 is CASSLLSTSVEQFF. The CDR3, as DNA: TGTGCCAGCAGCTTACTGTCAACTAGCGTTGAGCAGTTCTTC.

This clonotype came up a few times. The rearrangement links TRBV4-1 to TRBJ1-1; D not resolved. The germline gives CDR1 MGHRA, CDR2 YSYEKL. There are 14 residues in the CDR3. V dropped 5 bases and J dropped 0 bases, with 10 bases sitting between them. CDR3 in DNA: TGCGCCAGCAGCTTTACCCAGCTGAACACTGAAGCTTTCTTT. Its translation is CASSFTQLNTEAFF.

The chain recombines TRBV7-8 with TRBJ1-4; 7 bases agree with TRBD1. The CDR3 is 14 amino acids. V was clipped by 5 bases and J by 2 bases; unmatched bases: 2. The germline V gene encodes CDR1 SGHVS and CDR2 FQNEAQ. This chain's CDR3 is CASSATGTNEKLFF. The CDR3 region has the DNA TGTGCCAGCAGCGCGACAGGGACTAATGAAAAACTGTTTTTT.

This chain links TRBV5-5 with TRBJ2-5, with unresolved D. V was clipped by 1 base and J by 0 bases, with 16 bases between them. CDR3 length: 17 residues. Germline V gene lookup returns CDR1 SGHKS and CDR2 YYEKEE (reference sequence). CDR3 protein: CASSLRPSQSYQETQYF. The DNA of the CDR3 is TGTGCCAGCAGCTTGCGCCCATCGCAATCGTACCAAGAGACCCAGTACTTC.

This chain uses TRBV29-1 with TRBJ1-4, with D tentatively TRBD1 (6 bases). Germline-derived CDR1 and CDR2 are SQVTM and ANQGSEA. The V end was cut by 6 bases, the J end by 0 bases, with 14 bases between. The CDR3 has 15 amino acids. The DNA for the CDR3 is TGCAGCGTGCAACGGGACAAATCAACTAATGAAAAACTGTTTTTT. It encodes CSVQRDKSTNEKLFF.

This clonotype was counted a single time. Its ends do not fully match the called genes, so a read error is possible. The chain carries TRBV5-6 and TRBJ2-1; D is undetermined. Germline V gene lookup returns CDR1 SGHDT and CDR2 YYEEEE. The CDR3 totals 17 residues. The CDR3 sequence is CASSSLPSESSYSEQFF. Written as DNA, the CDR3 is TGTGCCAGCAGCTCGCTTCCCAGCGAGAGCTCCTACAGTGAGCAGTTCTTC. Together with reference TRBV5-6 and TRBJ2-1, the CDR3 gives the full variable domain: DAGVTQSPTHLIKTRGQQVTLRCSPKSGHDTVSWYQQALGQGPQFIFQYYEEEERQRGNFPDRFSGHQFPNYSSELNVNALLLGDSALYLCASSSLPSESSYSEQFFGPGTRLTVL.

This clonotype was detected only a few times. The V gene is TRBV10-3, the J gene TRBJ2-5; 9 bases fit TRBD1. The J call may be mistaken, given a closer DNA end match to TRBJ2-1. CDR3 size: 15 residues. Germline assignment: CDR1 ENHRY and CDR2 SYGVKD. This CDR3 reads CAISSGTGWFGEQFF. Written as DNA, the CDR3 is TGTGCCATCAGTTCCGGGACAGGGTGGTTCGGTGAGCAGTTCTTC.

This clonotype was found a few times. This chain links TRBV7-2 with TRBJ2-3; 9 bases agree with TRBD2. Losses at the gene ends were 1 base for V and 6 bases for J; bases not matched to a gene: 11. The CDR3 is 17 amino acids. Germline V gives CDR1 SGHTA, CDR2 FQGNSA. The chain's CDR3 is CASSLGLSGGFGDTQYF. The CDR3 region has the DNA TGTGCCAGCAGCTTAGGCCTTAGCGGGGGATTCGGGGATACGCAGTATTTT.

The sample holds a few counts of this clonotype. The V and J genes are TRBV11-2 and TRBJ2-7, with 7 bases matching TRBD2. The CDR3 is 15 amino acids. The trim removed 3 bases at V and 3 bases at J, leaving 8 bases unmatched. Germline CDR1 SGHAT, CDR2 FQNNGV. CDR3 protein: CASSLERGGYYEQYF. In nucleotides, the CDR3 is TGTGCCAGCAGCTTGGAGCGGGGAGGGTACTACGAGCAGTACTTC.

The chain employs TRBV27 and TRBJ1-1; possibly TRBD1 for D (5 bases). Germline CDR1 is MNHEY and CDR2 is SMNVEV (reference sequence). Deletions cut 5 bases from V and 4 bases from J, with 17 bases between. CDR3 length: 15 residues. The CDR3 loop reads CASSLLSRVGTEAFF. The CDR3 DNA reads TGTGCCAGCAGTCTACTATCCAGGGTTGGCACTGAAGCTTTCTTT.

The gene calls are TRBV10-3 and TRBJ2-5; the match to TRBD2 covers 7 bases. The DNA end favors TRBJ2-1, so the J call may be wrong. The CDR3 is 13 amino acids. Per the germline V gene, CDR1 is ENHRY and CDR2 is SYGVKD. CDR3 in amino acids: CAIRGSSGNEQFF. The CDR3 bases are TGTGCCATCAGAGGGAGTAGCGGGAATGAGCAGTTCTTC.

This clonotype was counted a few times. The chain combines TRBV4-2 with TRBJ2-7; D not resolved. CDR1 is LGHNA, CDR2 YNFKEQ, per germline. Trimming took off 1 base at V and 6 bases at J, with 19 bases between the two ends. The CDR3 is made up of 16 amino acids. The CDR3 sequence: CASSQADDFLAAEQYF. The CDR3 DNA is TGTGCCAGCAGCCAAGCAGACGATTTCTTAGCTGCCGAGCAGTACTTC.

This sequence joins TRBV12-3 or TRBV12-4 and TRBJ2-5, with TRBD1 identical over 8 bases. The V gene end was trimmed by 6 bases and the J gene end by 3 bases; junction bases not matched to a gene: 3. The CDR3 sequence is 13 residues long. CDR3 sequence reads: CASRQTGEETQYF. CDR3 nucleotide sequence: TGTGCCAGCAGACAGACAGGGGAAGAGACCCAGTACTTC.